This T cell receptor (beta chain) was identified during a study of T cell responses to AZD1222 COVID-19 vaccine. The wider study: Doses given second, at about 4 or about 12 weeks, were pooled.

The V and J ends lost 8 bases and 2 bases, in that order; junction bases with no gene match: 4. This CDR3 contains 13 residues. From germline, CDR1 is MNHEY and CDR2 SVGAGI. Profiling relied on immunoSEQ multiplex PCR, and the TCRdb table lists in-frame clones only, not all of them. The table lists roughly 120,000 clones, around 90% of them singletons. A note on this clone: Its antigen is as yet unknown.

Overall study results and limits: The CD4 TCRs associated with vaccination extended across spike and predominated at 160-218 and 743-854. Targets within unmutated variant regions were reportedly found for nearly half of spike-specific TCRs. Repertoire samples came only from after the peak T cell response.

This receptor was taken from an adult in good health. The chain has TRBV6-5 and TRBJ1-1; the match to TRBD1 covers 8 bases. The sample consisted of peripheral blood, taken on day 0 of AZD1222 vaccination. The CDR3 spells CASQDRVNTEAFF. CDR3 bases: TGTGCCAGCCAGGACAGGGTAAACACTGAAGCTTTCTTT.